The 21 T cell receptor beta chains presented below share a single source sample, sequenced in a study of T cells in women clearing cervical HPV infection. Produced via immunoSEQ multiplex PCR; TCRdb's table is partial and in-frame only. The sample data list more than 45,000 clones. Specimen: blood buffy coat. Receptors originate from a woman aged 18 to 69 with a cervical HPV16 infection that either progressed to CIN3+ or cleared (not recorded which).

Comment on this clone: Sequencing ends 3 residues short of the CDR3 end; the germline J gene provides the rest. J is TRBJ2-2 and V is TRBV30; 8 bases are a match to TRBD2. Germline trimming cut 1 base from V and 2 bases from J; bases unmatched to any gene: 6. The germline V gene has CDR1 GTSNPN and CDR2 SVGIG (reference sequence). The CDR3 has 16 residues. Partial CDR3 DNA: TGTGCCTGGAGTGCAGCGGGGGCCAGAAACACCGGGGAG. Translating it yields CAWSAAGARNTGE. The CDR3, in full, reads CAWSAAGARNTGELFF.

A remark on this clone: The read falls 3 residues short of the CDR3 end, and the missing part is taken from the germline J gene. The chain has TRBV7-6 and TRBJ1-3; D gene uncertain. Germline-derived CDR1 and CDR2 are SGHVS and FNYEAQ. The CDR3 runs to 14 residues. The CDR3 bases that were read are TGTGCCAGCAGCTTAGAGGTGGCGGGAGAGGCC. Amino acids: CASSLEVAGEA. The CDR3 as a whole reads CASSLEVAGEAIYF.

Remarks on this clone: The observed sequence ends 3 residues before the CDR3 terminus, with the missing tail filled in from the germline J gene. The V and J genes are TRBV5-1 and TRBJ2-3, with D tentatively TRBD1 (5 bases). Germline assignment: CDR1 SGHRS and CDR2 YFSETQ. The CDR3 extends over 21 amino acids. Trimming pared 1 base from V and 1 base from J, leaving 28 bases between. The part of the CDR3 DNA that was read is TGCGCCAGCAGCTTGTCTATTCGGACACCCCAGGGATCAGGGCGCACAGATACG. Translation gives CASSLSIRTPQGSGRTDT. The entire CDR3 protein reads CASSLSIRTPQGSGRTDTQYF. The full variable domain, its missing parts supplied by reference TRBV5-1 and TRBJ2-3, is KAGVTQTPRYLIKTRGQQVTLSCSPISGHRSVSWYQQTPGQGLQFLFEYFSETQRNKGNFPGRFSGRQFSNSRSEMNVSTLELGDSALYLCASSLSIRTPQGSGRTDTQYFGPGTRLTVL.

Points on this clone: Read sequence stops 3 residues before the CDR3 end, and the germline J gene provides the missing end. The chain joins TRBV19 to TRBJ2-2, with D tentatively TRBD1 (7 bases). Per the germline V gene, CDR1 is LNHDA and CDR2 is SQIVND (reference sequence). The CDR3 extends over 18 amino acids. Trimming removed 4 bases at V and 1 base at J, with 19 bases between. CDR3 bases read: TGTGCCAGTAGTAATTCCAGGGGGGTTACCTGGAACACCGGGGAG. Translation gives CASSNSRGVTWNTGE. The whole CDR3 reads CASSNSRGVTWNTGELFF.

Regarding this clone: The read terminates 3 residues before the CDR3 end, so the remaining end is supplied by the germline J gene. This rearrangement joins TRBV2 to TRBJ2-7; the match to TRBD2 covers 7 bases. The germline V gene has CDR1 SNHLY and CDR2 FYNNEI. With V trimmed by 5 bases and J by 2 bases, 3 bases remained unmatched. CDR3 length: 13 residues. The CDR3 loop is CASSSGTTYEQYF. The DNA read from the CDR3 is TGTGCCAGCAGTTCCGGGACTACCTACGAG.

On this clone: The CDR3 goes on 3 residues after the read ends, and that part is filled in from the germline J gene. V usage is TRBV5-1 and J usage is TRBJ2-1, with 7 bases that match TRBD1. CDR3 length equals 15 residues. The germline V gene has CDR1 SGHRS and CDR2 YFSETQ. V lost 4 bases and J lost 0; bases outside the gene matches: 4. The part of the CDR3 DNA that was read is TGCGCCAGCAGCCGGGACAGCAGCTCCTACAATGAG. Amino acids: CASSRDSSSYNE. The complete CDR3 protein is CASSRDSSSYNEQFF.

A note on this clone: Sequencing ends 3 residues short of the CDR3 end; the germline J gene provides the rest. V is TRBV20-1 and J is TRBJ1-1; the D gene is possibly TRBD1 (5 bases). CDR3 length: 12 amino acids. The V end lost 6 bases, the J end lost 4 bases, and 12 bases lay between the germline ends. Germline V gene data show CDR1 as DFQATT and CDR2 as SNEGSKA (reference sequence). CDR3 sequence: CSAPPRGTEAFF. Partial CDR3 DNA: TGCAGTGCACCGCCGAGGGGCACTGAA.

As to this clone: Read data end 3 residues before the CDR3 end; the end is taken from the germline J gene. V usage is TRBV4-2 and J usage is TRBJ1-2; 7 bases line up with TRBD1. Trimming took 6 bases from V and 4 from J; bases not matched to a gene: 8. CDR1 is LGHNA, CDR2 YNFKEQ, per germline. The CDR3 runs 14 residues. The part of the CDR3 DNA that was read is TGTGCCAGCAGTCCCGACAGGGCCTCCTATGGC. Protein product: CASSPDRASYG. The entire CDR3 sequence reads CASSPDRASYGYTF.

Comment on this clone: The CDR3 goes on 3 residues after the read ends, and that part is filled in from the germline J gene. The chain recombines TRBV9 with TRBJ2-7; TRBD1 aligns across 12 bases. Trimming at V came to 0 bases and at J to 6 bases, leaving 4 bases not matched to a gene. CDR3 length equals 15 residues. Germline CDR1 SGDLS, CDR2 YYNGEE. CDR3 DNA, as far as it was read: TGTGCCAGCAGCGTAGGGGGACAGGGGGCCGTCGAG. Translating gives CASSVGGQGAVE. The CDR3 in full is CASSVGGQGAVEQYF.

About this clone itself: The sequence runs out 3 residues before the end of the CDR3; the remainder is reconstructed from the germline J gene. This sequence joins TRBV19 and TRBJ1-5; 7 bases line up with TRBD1. This CDR3 has 14 residues. Germline assignment: CDR1 LNHDA and CDR2 SQIVND (reference sequence). The trim removed 3 bases at V and 4 bases at J, leaving 3 bases unmatched. The chain's CDR3 is CASSMGQKNQPQHF. The sequenced CDR3 bases are TGTGCCAGTAGTATGGGACAGAAGAATCAGCCC.

A word on this clone: Read sequence stops 3 residues before the CDR3 end, and the germline J gene provides the missing end. The chain employs TRBV20-1 and TRBJ2-1, with TRBD2 as a possible D gene (6 bases). Trimming shortened V by 0 bases and J by 2 bases, and 29 bases separated the two germline ends. Germline CDR1 reads DFQATT; CDR2 reads SNEGSKA (reference sequence). The CDR3 totals 21 residues. CDR3 sequence reads: CSARDPLQLAPGTLTYNEQFF. CDR3 bases read: TGCAGTGCTAGAGACCCCCTCCAACTAGCCCCCGGGACCCTCACCTACAATGAG.

To note about this clone: Read data end 3 residues before the CDR3 end; the end is taken from the germline J gene. This chain uses TRBV7-9 with TRBJ1-6; D ambiguous. The germline gives CDR1 SEHNR, CDR2 FQNEAQ (reference sequence). Trimming took off 1 base at V and 8 bases at J, with 9 bases between the two ends. This CDR3 region has 14 residues. The sequenced part of the CDR3 DNA is TGTGCCAGCAGCTTAGTGTCAGGAGATTCACCC. This encodes CASSLVSGDSP. The complete CDR3 protein is CASSLVSGDSPLHF.

The CDR3 reads CASSLAQMPQHF. The DNA read from the CDR3 is TGTGCCAGCAGCTTAGCGCAGATGCCC. The chain links TRBV7-2 to TRBJ1-5; the D is unclear. The CDR3 extends 3 residues past the end of the read, so its final part is completed from the germline J gene. The V end lost 0 bases, the J end lost 9 bases, and 6 bases lay between the germline ends. This CDR3 is built from 12 residues. In germline, CDR1 is SGHTA, CDR2 FQGNSA.

Turning to this clone: The read falls 3 residues short of the CDR3 end, and the missing part is taken from the germline J gene. J is TRBJ2-3 and V is TRBV20-1, with TRBD2 matching 10 bases. V lost 4 bases, J lost 3 bases, and 10 bases stayed unmatched. CDR3 length: 16 residues. Germline CDR1 and CDR2: DFQATT and SNEGSKA (reference sequence). The DNA read from the CDR3 is TGCAGTGCTACAAGCCCAGCGGGGGGGATAACAGATACG. It specifies CSATSPAGGITDT. The entire CDR3 sequence reads CSATSPAGGITDTQYF.

With respect to this clone: The read comes to an end 3 residues before the CDR3 does, leaving the germline J gene to fill in the end. The chain recombines TRBV27 with TRBJ2-7, with D uncertain. This CDR3 is 13 amino acids long. CDR1 and CDR2 (germline): MNHEY, SMNVEV (reference sequence). Trimming pared 5 bases from V and 5 bases from J, leaving 13 bases between. The covered CDR3 bases are TGTGCCAGCAGTGCGCTAAAGCACGACGAG. Translation gives CASSALKHDE. The CDR3, in full, reads CASSALKHDEQYF.

Concerning this clone: From the germline J gene comes the end of the CDR3, since the read stops 3 residues before it. The J gene is TRBJ2-7, the V gene TRBV7-3; 8 positions agree with TRBD2. Germline trimming cut 5 bases from V and 5 bases from J; bases unmatched to any gene: 11. CDR1 is SGHTA, CDR2 FQGTGA, per germline. This CDR3 comprises 15 residues. The CDR3 is CASSPIRGGWHEQYF. The sequenced CDR3 bases are TGTGCCAGCAGCCCTATTCGGGGGGGGTGGCACGAG.

Regarding this clone: The DNA ends 3 residues before the CDR3 does, and the rest of the CDR3 is filled in from the germline J gene. The chain couples TRBV7-8 to TRBJ2-1; D might be TRBD2 (5 bases). This CDR3 is 13 amino acids long. V was pared by 6 bases and J by 5 bases, with 11 bases between. Germline loops: CDR1 SGHVS, CDR2 FQNEAQ. The CDR3 reads CASRPDFDNEQFF. CDR3 DNA, as far as it was read: TGTGCCAGCAGACCGGACTTCGACAATGAG.

Frequency places this clone as medium-sized. Read sequence stops 3 residues before the CDR3 end, and the germline J gene provides the missing end. V and J are TRBV20-1 and TRBJ1-1; perhaps TRBD1 as D (5 bases). V dropped 4 bases and J dropped 5 bases, with 17 bases sitting between them. The V gene's germline CDR1 is DFQATT and CDR2 SNEGSKA (reference sequence). CDR3 length equals 14 residues. CDR3 sequence: CSANPRGRGTEAFF. CDR3 bases read: TGCAGTGCTAACCCCCGCGGACGGGGGACTGAA.

A note on this clone: One end of the junction fails to match germline, which may point to a read error. The missing CDR3 end, 3 residues past where the read stops, is filled in from the germline J gene. The chain uses TRBV30 and TRBJ2-5; D unresolved. Germline V lookup: CDR1 GTSNPN, CDR2 SVGIG (reference sequence). This CDR3 is 12 amino acids long. The sequenced CDR3 bases are TGTGCCTGGGGTGTGCTGGCCGAGACC. This encodes CAWGVLAET. Given in full, the CDR3 is CAWGVLAETQYF.

For this clone: The sequenced fragment ends 3 residues before the CDR3 boundary, so the rest is inferred from the germline J gene. The chain couples TRBV20-1 to TRBJ1-1, with TRBD1 as a possible D gene (6 bases). The germline V gene encodes CDR1 DFQATT and CDR2 SNEGSKA (reference sequence). This CDR3 contains 10 residues. Deletions cut 5 bases from V and 7 bases from J, with 8 bases between. The covered CDR3 bases are TGCAGTGCTCCCAGGGGTGAA. Protein sequence: CSAPRGE. The full CDR3 protein is CSAPRGEAFF.

In regard to this clone: The CDR3 extends 3 residues past the end of the read, so its final part is completed from the germline J gene. The J gene is TRBJ1-2, the V gene TRBV12-3 or TRBV12-4; D is perhaps TRBD1 (5 bases). There are 17 residues in the CDR3. V was shortened by 1 base and J by 4 bases, with 19 bases between the two germline ends. Incomplete CDR3 DNA: TGTGCCAGCAGTTTAGTCGTTCCTTCAGGGAACCTCTATGGC. Amino acids: CASSLVVPSGNLYG. The CDR3 reads in full as CASSLVVPSGNLYGYTF.